The T cell receptor (beta chain) under discussion was sequenced for a study of shared clonotypes between healthy human individuals. Study-wide points: Across subsets, estimated richness was generally greater for naive than for memory populations.

Assay execution proceeded at the deep level. Measured with immunoSEQ multiplex PCR; TCRdb has only the in-frame clones, and not every one. The sample lists approximately 1.5 million clones; 97% to 99% were seen once. On this clone itself: The antigen is not known.

Naive CD45RA+ and memory CD45RA-negative subsets were split from CD4+ cells. The clonotype comes from a man aged 30 to 45 in good health. The sample was naive CD4+ T cells sorted from blood. Subset described: CD45RA+ positively selected.

The chain's CDR3 is CASIGGTHTEAFF. CDR3 nucleotide sequence: TGTGCCAGCATTGGGGGGACCCACACTGAAGCTTTCTTT. This rearrangement joins TRBV6-6 to TRBJ1-1, with a possible D match to TRBD1 (5 bases). With 7 bases removed from V and 3 bases from J, the gap between germline ends came to 12 bases. The CDR3 has 13 residues. Germline V gene sequence: CDR1 MNHNY, CDR2 SVGAGI (reference sequence).